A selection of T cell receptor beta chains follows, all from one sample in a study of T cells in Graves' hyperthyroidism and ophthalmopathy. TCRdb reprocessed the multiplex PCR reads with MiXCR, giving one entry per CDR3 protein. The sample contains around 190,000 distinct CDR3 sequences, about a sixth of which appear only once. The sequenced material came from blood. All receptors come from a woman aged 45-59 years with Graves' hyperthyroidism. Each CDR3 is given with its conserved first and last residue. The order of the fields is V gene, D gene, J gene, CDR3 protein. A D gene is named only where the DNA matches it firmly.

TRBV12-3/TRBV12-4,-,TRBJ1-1,CASSGEMNTEAFF
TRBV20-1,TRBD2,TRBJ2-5,CSQLGGSQETQYF
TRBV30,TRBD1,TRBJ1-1,CAWSITGDEALF
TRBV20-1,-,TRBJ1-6,CSARDQGRGASALHF
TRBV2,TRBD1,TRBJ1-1,CASSPVTGSSAFF
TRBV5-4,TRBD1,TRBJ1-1,CASSRDRGGVRNTEAFF
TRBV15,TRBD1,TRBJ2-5,CATSSSGTEETQYF
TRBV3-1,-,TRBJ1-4,CASSQGPIRNEKLFF
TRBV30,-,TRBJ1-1,CAWRGHLNTEAFF
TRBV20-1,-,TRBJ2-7,CSASLNQGNHEQYF
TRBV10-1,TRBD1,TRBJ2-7,CASSDPQGESVYEQYF
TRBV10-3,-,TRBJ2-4,CAISEQPPGVGKNIQYF
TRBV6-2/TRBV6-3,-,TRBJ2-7,CASTPDGDPMVEKQYF
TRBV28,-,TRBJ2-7,CASRLGGVGEQYF
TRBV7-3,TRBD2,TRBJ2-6,CASSTGLAGGSGANVLTF
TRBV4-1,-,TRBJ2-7,CASSQSPVPSYEQYF
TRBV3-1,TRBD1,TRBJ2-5,CASSRQIGAGGVLETQYF
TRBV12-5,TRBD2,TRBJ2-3,CASSLTNLAGEGTDTQYF
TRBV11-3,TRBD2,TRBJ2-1,CASNPSGRNNEQFF
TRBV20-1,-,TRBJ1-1,CSARDSAGYTEAFF
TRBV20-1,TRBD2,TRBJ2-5,CSATGTSGRVQETQYF
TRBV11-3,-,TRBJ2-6,CASSPRTAYSGANVLTF
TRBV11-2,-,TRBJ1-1,CASRGGSLTEAFF
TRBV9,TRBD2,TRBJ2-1,CASSAVAGGYYNEQFF
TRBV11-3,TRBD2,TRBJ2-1,CASSSILAGGPGEQFF
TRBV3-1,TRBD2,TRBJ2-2,CASSQGDSGSSTGELFF
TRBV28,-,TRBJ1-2,CASSLLGVGDRGYTF
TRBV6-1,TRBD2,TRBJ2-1,CASSPLAGVNNEQFF
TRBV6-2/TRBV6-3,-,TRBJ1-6,CASSVQGQSPLHF
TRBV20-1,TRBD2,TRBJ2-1,CSAWASLAGHLSYNEQFF
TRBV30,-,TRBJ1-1,CAWIGGATVEAFF
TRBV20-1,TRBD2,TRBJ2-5,CSAIRTSGSSETQYF
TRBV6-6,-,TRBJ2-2,CASSYDGPGELFF
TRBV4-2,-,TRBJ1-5,CASSLHSGTNYQPQHF
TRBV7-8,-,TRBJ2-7,CASSFPFLEGMNEQYF
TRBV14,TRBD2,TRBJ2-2,CASSQDLLAGDTGELFF
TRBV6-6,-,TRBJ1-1,CASSYSGGWAFF
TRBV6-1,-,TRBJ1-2,CASSPGQRPNYGYTF
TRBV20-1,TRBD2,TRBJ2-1,CSARGGGVQSSYNEQFF
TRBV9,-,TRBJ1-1,CASSVQGNTEAFF
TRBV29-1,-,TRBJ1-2,CSVGTTGPHYGYTF
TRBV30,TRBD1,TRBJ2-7,CAWQQGVYYEQYF
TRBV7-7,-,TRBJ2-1,CASSSQVAGVYNEQFF
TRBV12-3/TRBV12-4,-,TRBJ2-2,CASRTRPTGELFF
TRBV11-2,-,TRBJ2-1,CASSLTLGSACNEQFF